The 3 T cell receptor beta chains listed next were all sequenced from one sample in a study of cytomegalovirus exposure and HLA in healthy donors. Primers for the PCR totalled 60 Vbeta and 13 Jbeta. Sequencing was performed with immunoSEQ multiplex PCR; in TCRdb, only in-frame clones are kept and a portion is missing. The sample lists fewer than 150,000 clones, around 82% occurring once. Material: PBMCs. Receptors were obtained from a man aged 40-49 years in good health and CMV-seropositive.

The rearrangement joins TRBV7-9 to TRBJ1-4, with 8 bases identical to TRBD1. This CDR3 has 17 residues. Germline assignment: CDR1 SEHNR and CDR2 FQNEAQ (reference sequence). The V and J ends lost 4 bases and 7 bases, in that order; junction bases with no gene match: 14. In nucleotides, the CDR3 is TGTGCCAGCAGCTCGTCAGGGGGCCTGTGGTTAGGTGAAAAACTGTTTTTT. This encodes CASSSSGGLWLGEKLFF.

The genes are TRBV19 and TRBJ1-6; 7 bases align to TRBD1. The trim removed 3 bases at V and 9 bases at J, leaving 8 bases unmatched. Germline V gene data show CDR1 as LNHDA and CDR2 as SQIVND (reference sequence). CDR3 length: 15 amino acids. In DNA, the CDR3 is TGTGCCAGTAGTATGACAGGGCTCTCGGGTTCACCCCTCCACTTT. This codes for CASSMTGLSGSPLHF.

In its sample, this clone was seen once. J is TRBJ1-3 and V is TRBV11-1; 7 nucleotides line up with TRBD1. V shed 3 bases and J 2 bases; nucleotides not matched to a gene: 1. The CDR3 length is 14 residues. The V gene's germline CDR1 is SGHAT and CDR2 FQDESV (reference sequence). The CDR3 DNA is TGTGCCAGCAGCTTCGACAGGGCTGGAAACACCATATATTTT. It yields the protein CASSFDRAGNTIYF.